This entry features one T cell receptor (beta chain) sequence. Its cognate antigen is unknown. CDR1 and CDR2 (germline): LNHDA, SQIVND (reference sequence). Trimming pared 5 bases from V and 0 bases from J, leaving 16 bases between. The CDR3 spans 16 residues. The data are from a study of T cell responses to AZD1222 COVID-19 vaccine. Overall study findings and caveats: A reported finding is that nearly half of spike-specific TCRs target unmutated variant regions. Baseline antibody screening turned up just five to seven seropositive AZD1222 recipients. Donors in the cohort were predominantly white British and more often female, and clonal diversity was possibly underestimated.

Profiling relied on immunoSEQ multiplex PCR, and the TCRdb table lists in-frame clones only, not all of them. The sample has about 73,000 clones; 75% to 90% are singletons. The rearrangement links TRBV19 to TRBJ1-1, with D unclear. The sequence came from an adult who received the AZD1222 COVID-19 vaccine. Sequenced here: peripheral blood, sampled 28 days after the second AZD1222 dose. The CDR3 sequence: CASSLPEGPLNTEAFF. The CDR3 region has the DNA TGTGCCAGTAGTCTCCCCGAGGGTCCCCTGAACACTGAAGCTTTCTTT.